What follows are 28 T cell receptor beta chains derived from one specimen sequenced in a study of T cell responses to AZD1222 COVID-19 vaccine. Assay: immunoSEQ multiplex PCR; the TCRdb copy retains only in-frame clones and omits some. The repertoire holds 100,000 to 130,000 clones, about 86% seen once, with about 3.3% in the top ten. The sequencing here drew on peripheral blood, taken on day 0 of AZD1222 vaccination. These receptors were collected from an adult in good health.

This clone showed up just a few times. The rearrangement uses TRBV9 and TRBJ2-3; 10 nucleotides line up with TRBD2. V trimming: 0 bases; J trimming: 6 bases; junction bases outside the gene matches: 4. This CDR3 is 15 amino acids long. Per germline, CDR1 SGDLS and CDR2 YYNGEE. The CDR3 here is CASSVELAGWDTQYF. In DNA, the CDR3 is TGTGCCAGCAGCGTAGAACTAGCGGGGTGGGATACGCAGTATTTT.

The chain links TRBV19 to TRBJ2-2; D is unresolved. The CDR3 contains 11 residues. Trimming removed 6 bases at V and 2 bases at J, with 1 base between. Looked up from germline, CDR1 is LNHDA and CDR2 is SQIVND (reference sequence). CDR3 bases: TGTGCCAGTAGCAACACCGGGGAGCTGTTTTTT. Its translation is CASSNTGELFF.

The chain has TRBV28 and TRBJ2-4; 7 bases are shared with TRBD1. The length of the CDR3 is 18 residues. The germline CDR1 and CDR2 sequences are MDHEN and SYDVKM. Germline trimming cut 5 bases from V and 0 bases from J; bases unmatched to any gene: 13. The CDR3 DNA follows: TGTGCCAGCAGTCCCCGGGACAGCACCTCTCTAGCCAAAAACATTCAGTACTTC. This translates into CASSPRDSTSLAKNIQYF.

The table lists this clone with a few counts. The V call is TRBV6-2 or TRBV6-3, the J call TRBJ2-3; D is ambiguous. Germline V gives CDR1 MNHEY, CDR2 SVGEGT. The V gene lost 2 bases and the J gene lost 6 bases, with 3 bases spanning the gap. The CDR3 is 11 amino acids. The DNA for the CDR3 is TGTGCCAGCAGTTACCGGGATACGCAGTATTTT. It is translated as CASSYRDTQYF.

The J gene is TRBJ1-1, the V gene TRBV28; D gene ambiguous. The V and J ends lost 6 bases and 1 base respectively, with 18 bases between them. CDR1 is MDHEN and CDR2 is SYDVKM in the germline V gene. The CDR3 totals 16 residues. CDR3 coding DNA: TGTGCCAGCAGGCCGCAGCGCTCCAGTAGGAACACTGAAGCTTTCTTT. Encoded protein: CASRPQRSSRNTEAFF.

The chain is built from TRBV4-1 and TRBJ2-3; possible D gene TRBD2, 5 bases. Germline V gene data show CDR1 as MGHRA and CDR2 as YSYEKL. Trimming stripped 4 bases from V and 3 bases from J, with 17 bases between. The CDR3 is 16 amino acids. The CDR3 nucleotides are TGCGCCAGCAGCCCCGGAGGTGGGTTTTCTACAGATACGCAGTATTTT. This sequence encodes CASSPGGGFSTDTQYF.

The chain couples TRBV3-1 (or the pseudogene TRBV3-2) to TRBJ1-4, with D tentatively TRBD1 (6 bases). CDR1 and CDR2 (germline): LGHDT, YNNKEL (reference sequence). The V end lost 1 base, the J end lost 4 bases, and 10 bases lay between the germline ends. CDR3 length: 15 residues. The DNA for the CDR3 is TGTGCCAGCAGCCAAGGGGACACTGGTAATGAAAAACTGTTTTTT. Its protein is CASSQGDTGNEKLFF.

This chain connects TRBV7-2 to TRBJ1-4; 12 bases align to TRBD1. This CDR3 is 14 amino acids long. Per the germline V gene, CDR1 is SGHTA and CDR2 is FQGNSA. After removal of 5 bases from V and 6 bases from J, the junction contained 1 base not matched to a gene. CDR3 sequence reads: CASSRDRGHEKLFF. The CDR3 DNA sequence: TGTGCCAGCAGCCGGGACAGGGGGCATGAAAAACTGTTTTTT.

The chain employs TRBV24-1 and TRBJ1-2; D gene ambiguous. The V gene lost 4 bases and the J gene lost 1 base, with 9 bases spanning the gap. From germline, CDR1 is KGHDR and CDR2 SFDVKD. This CDR3 contains 14 residues. For the CDR3, the DNA is TGTGCCACCAGTGAGCCAGCGAATAACTATGGCTACACCTTC. Its translation: CATSEPANNYGYTF.

V and J are TRBV6-5 and TRBJ2-5; TRBD1 is a possible D gene (5 bases). The CDR3 runs 15 residues. The ends were cut back, 0 bases at V and 3 bases at J, with 11 bases in the middle. Germline CDR1 and CDR2: MNHEY and SVGAGI. The CDR3 spells CASSYSSTGKETQYF. CDR3 bases: TGTGCCAGCAGTTACTCGTCCACAGGCAAAGAGACCCAGTACTTC.

The J gene is TRBJ1-2, the V gene TRBV7-2, with 9 bases matching TRBD1. Germline V gene data show CDR1 as SGHTA and CDR2 as FQGNSA. Unmatched junction bases numbered 6, after V lost 5 bases and J lost 5 bases. CDR3 length: 14 amino acids. The CDR3 DNA follows: TGTGCCAGCAGCCCGGGACAGGGTGGATATGGCTACACCTTC. It translates to CASSPGQGGYGYTF.

This clone was found a few times. V gene TRBV11-3 combines with J gene TRBJ2-1; TRBD2 matches at 11 bases. This CDR3 is 20 amino acids long. Losses at the gene ends were 0 bases for V and 0 bases for J; bases not matched to a gene: 10. Germline V gene data show CDR1 as SGHNT and CDR2 as YENEEA. The CDR3 DNA follows: TGTGCCAGCAGCTTAGAATTGACTAGCGGGGCCTCGAGCTCCTACAATGAGCAGTTCTTC. It specifies CASSLELTSGASSSYNEQFF.

The V call is TRBV18, the J call TRBJ1-5, with D uncertain. Germline CDR1 is KGHSH and CDR2 is LQKENI. The CDR3 consists of 12 residues. Trimming stripped 4 bases from V and 4 bases from J, with 5 bases between. Here the CDR3 reads CASSLGNQPQHF. The CDR3 bases are TGTGCCAGCTCACTCGGGAATCAGCCCCAGCATTTT.

The chain links TRBV28 to TRBJ1-2; tentatively, D is TRBD1 (6 bases). The CDR3 contains 16 residues. V was pared by 6 bases and J by 4 bases, with 21 bases between. Germline assignment: CDR1 MDHEN and CDR2 SYDVKM. The CDR3 spells CASSNTGWARGYGYTF. Here the CDR3 DNA reads TGTGCCAGCAGCAATACAGGGTGGGCGCGGGGCTATGGCTACACCTTC.

V and J are TRBV5-4 and TRBJ1-1; the D is unclear. CDR3 length equals 11 residues. From germline, CDR1 is SGHNT and CDR2 YYREEE (reference sequence). Trimming cost V 4 bases and J 7 bases, with 8 bases left between them. The CDR3: CASSREGEAFF. In DNA form, the CDR3 reads TGTGCCAGCAGCCGTGAGGGTGAAGCTTTCTTT. Looking up the rest from reference TRBV5-4 and TRBJ1-1 gives the full variable domain: ETGVTQSPTHLIKTRGQQVTLRCSSQSGHNTVSWYQQALGQGPQFIFQYYREEENGRGNFPPRFSGLQFPNYSSELNVNALELDDSALYLCASSREGEAFFGQGTRLTVV.

The chain couples TRBV5-1 to TRBJ1-1; D is uncertain. The CDR3 loop spans 16 amino acids. CDR1 is SGHRS and CDR2 is YFSETQ in the germline V gene. Between the trimmed V and J ends, which lost 3 bases and 1 base, there was a span of 16 bases. CDR3 sequence (DNA): TGCGCCAGCAGCTCCGGACCTTCGGGCGGGAACACTGAAGCTTTCTTT. Protein product: CASSSGPSGGNTEAFF.

The V gene is TRBV30, the J gene TRBJ1-1; no firm D call. The CDR3 has 14 amino acids. Trimming pared 2 bases from V and 1 base from J, leaving 11 bases between. CDR1 is GTSNPN, CDR2 SVGIG, per germline (reference sequence). The CDR3 protein is CAWSQGRSNTEAFF. CDR3 in DNA: TGTGCCTGGAGTCAAGGGCGTTCGAACACTGAAGCTTTCTTT.

This chain uses TRBV18 with TRBJ2-7; D ambiguous. This CDR3 has 11 residues. V lost 2 bases, J lost 3 bases, and 2 bases lay in between. Looked up from germline, CDR1 is KGHSH and CDR2 is LQKENI. CDR3 residues: CASSPGYEQYF. DNA for the CDR3: TGTGCCAGCTCACCAGGCTACGAGCAGTACTTC.

This chain connects TRBV9 to TRBJ2-1; 10 positions agree with TRBD1. Germline CDR1 reads SGDLS; CDR2 reads YYNGEE. With V trimmed by 0 bases and J by 7 bases, 4 bases remained unmatched. CDR3 length: 15 amino acids. Here the CDR3 reads CASSVGGQGINEQFF. In DNA form, the CDR3 reads TGTGCCAGCAGCGTAGGGGGACAGGGGATAAATGAGCAGTTCTTC. The entire variable domain, with the rest obtained from reference TRBV9 and TRBJ2-1, is as follows: DSGVTQTPKHLITATGQRVTLRCSPRSGDLSVYWYQQSLDQGLQFLIQYYNGEERAKGNILERFSAQQFPDLHSELNLSSLELGDSALYFCASSVGGQGINEQFFGPGTRLTVL.

The V gene is TRBV19, the J gene TRBJ2-6; 9 bases match TRBD1. This CDR3 comprises 15 residues. V lost 5 bases, J lost 2 bases, and 1 base stayed unmatched. Germline V gene sequence: CDR1 LNHDA, CDR2 SQIVND (reference sequence). CDR3 residues: CASSYRGPGANVLTF. In DNA, the CDR3 is TGTGCCAGTAGTTACAGGGGGCCTGGGGCCAACGTCCTGACTTTC.

This chain links TRBV4-1 with TRBJ2-7; no reliable D call. The CDR3 is made up of 15 amino acids. Germline CDR1 reads MGHRA; CDR2 reads YSYEKL. V lost 4 bases and J lost 2, with 15 bases in between. The CDR3 region has the DNA TGCGCCAGCAGCCTTTCTCTATCAACTACCTACGAGCAGTACTTC. It yields the protein CASSLSLSTTYEQYF.

The chain links TRBV28 to TRBJ2-7; 8 bases are shared with TRBD2. CDR3 length equals 15 residues. Trimming cost V 2 bases and J 0 bases; bases outside gene matches: 3. CDR1 is MDHEN, CDR2 SYDVKM, per germline. This CDR3 reads CASSLVSGASYEQYF. The CDR3 nucleotides read TGTGCCAGCAGTTTAGTTAGCGGGGCCTCCTACGAGCAGTACTTC.

The CDR3 loop reads CASSLSHSGTGELFF. CDR3 nucleotide sequence: TGTGCCAGCAGTTTGTCCCATAGCGGCACCGGGGAGCTGTTTTTT. The chain has TRBV28 and TRBJ2-2; possibly TRBD2 for D (6 bases). The CDR3 consists of 15 residues. Trimming pared 3 bases from V and 4 bases from J, leaving 12 bases between. CDR1 and CDR2 from the germline V gene are MDHEN and SYDVKM.

The chain carries TRBV6-2 or TRBV6-3 and TRBJ1-6; D possibly corresponds to TRBD1 (5 bases). Germline V gene sequence: CDR1 MNHEY, CDR2 SVGEGT. The CDR3 length is 14 residues. Trimming pared 0 bases from V and 7 bases from J, leaving 7 bases between. In DNA form, the CDR3 reads TGTGCCAGCAGTTACTCAGCAGGGAATTCACCCCTCCACTTT. It encodes CASSYSAGNSPLHF.

This clone was recorded only once. The chain couples TRBV5-1 to TRBJ2-7; possibly TRBD2 for D (5 bases). With 4 bases removed from V and 4 bases from J, the gap between germline ends came to 27 bases. Germline V gene sequence: CDR1 SGHRS, CDR2 YFSETQ. The CDR3 spans 18 residues. CDR3 amino acids: CASSPGMVGYELGYEQYF. The CDR3 DNA reads TGCGCCAGCAGCCCCGGGATGGTGGGGTATGAGCTCGGGTACGAGCAGTACTTC.

This chain links TRBV5-6 with TRBJ1-2; maybe TRBD1 (5 bases). The V gene lost 4 bases and the J gene lost 5 bases, with 12 bases spanning the gap. The germline CDR1 and CDR2 sequences are SGHDT and YYEEEE. The length of the CDR3 is 13 residues. CDR3 protein: CASSTGRPYGYTF. Written as DNA, the CDR3 is TGTGCCAGCAGCACGGGACGGCCTTATGGCTACACCTTC.

V gene TRBV12-3 or TRBV12-4 combines with J gene TRBJ1-2; D unclear. This CDR3 has 13 residues. The V gene lost 1 base and the J gene lost 7 bases, with 10 bases spanning the gap. The CDR3 bases are TGTGCCAGCAGTTTAGGGACCGTTGGTGGCTACACCTTC. This codes for CASSLGTVGGYTF.

The rearrangement uses TRBV24-1 and TRBJ2-7; weak D call: TRBD2 (5 bases). Germline lookup yields CDR1 KGHDR and CDR2 SFDVKD. Trimming cost V 3 bases and J 4 bases, with 9 bases left between them. CDR3 length equals 13 residues. The CDR3 protein is CATSDQRAYEQYF. The CDR3 region has the DNA TGTGCCACCAGTGATCAGAGGGCGTACGAGCAGTACTTC.